The clone carrying this T cell receptor (beta chain) was detected only once. A much bigger clone sits one base away, suggesting this may be a read error. Based on a CD8+CD4-CCR7+CD45RA+ profile, naive CD8 T cells were sorted. This sample is drawn from a study of molecular identifiers for immune sequencing clone quantification. TCRdb passed the PCR reads through MiXCR, listing each CDR3 protein once. The sample holds about 640,000 distinct CDR3 sequences, less than 20% seen once. This CDR3 has 17 amino acids. The V gene's germline CDR1 is SGHAT and CDR2 FQNNGV. The chain links TRBV11-2 to TRBJ2-3, with 9 bases aligning to TRBD2. The sample consisted of naive CD8+ T cells from blood, with Jurkat cell RNA spiked in. This sample's subset: FACS-sorted CD8+CD4-CCR7+CD45RA+ naive T cells. This receptor was obtained from a human donor in good health. Some libraries in this study had Jurkat cell RNA spiked in. CDR3 bases: TGTGCCAGCGGCTTAATAGGCGGGGGGGCTTGGGCAGATACGCAGTATTTT. Protein: CASGLIGGGAWADTQYF.